A single sample is the source of the 11 T cell receptor beta chains below, sequenced in a study of blood T cell repertoires in COVID-19. The protocol was immunoSEQ multiplex PCR, while the TCRdb copy is restricted to in-frame clones and leaves out a portion. The table records some 260,000 clones, more than 70% of them present only once. The specimen was peripheral blood. The receptors stem from a woman aged 25 to 39 with COVID-19, enrolled during active disease.

The chain is built from TRBV7-8 and TRBJ2-7; 9 bases align to TRBD1. Trimming removed 5 bases from V and 6 bases from J; junction bases left unmatched: 2. The CDR3 length is 12 residues. The germline V gene encodes CDR1 SGHVS and CDR2 FQNEAQ. CDR3 DNA: TGTGCCAGCAGCCCGGGACAGGGCGAGCAGTACTTC. Its translation: CASSPGQGEQYF.

This clone was counted once. The chain uses TRBV12-5 and TRBJ2-5; 8 nucleotides line up with TRBD1. This CDR3 spans 14 amino acids. The ends lost 5 bases at V and 1 base at J; junction bases unmatched: 3. Germline V CDR1 and CDR2: LGHNT, FRNRAP. CDR3 protein: CASGPGTGQETQYF. The CDR3 nucleotides are TGTGCTAGTGGTCCCGGGACAGGCCAAGAGACCCAGTACTTC.

The rearrangement joins TRBV7-9 to TRBJ1-2; D is undetermined. Germline assignment: CDR1 SEHNR and CDR2 FQNEAQ (reference sequence). This CDR3 region has 17 residues. Trimming pared 6 bases from V and 0 bases from J, leaving 20 bases between. The CDR3: CASRDSDGIGSNYGYTF. The CDR3 bases are TGTGCCAGCAGAGATAGCGACGGGATCGGGTCTAACTATGGCTACACCTTC.

This chain joins TRBV6-6 and TRBJ2-1; TRBD2 matches 9 bases. The germline V gene has CDR1 MNHNY and CDR2 SVGAGI (reference sequence). The junction had 5 bases not matched to a gene; V was cut back by 10 bases and J by 1 base. CDR3 length: 14 amino acids. CDR3 DNA sequence: TGTGCCACGGGGCGGGGGGGATCCTACAATGAGCAGTTCTTC. This encodes CATGRGGSYNEQFF.

This clone was counted only a few times. The chain recombines TRBV5-8 with TRBJ2-1; 10 bases are shared with TRBD2. Trimming took 0 bases from V and 8 from J; bases not matched to a gene: 8. The V gene's germline CDR1 is SGHTS and CDR2 YDEGEE. The CDR3 length is 16 residues. This CDR3 is CASSLGTSGVVYEQFF. The CDR3 DNA follows: TGTGCCAGCAGCTTGGGGACTAGCGGAGTAGTATATGAGCAGTTCTTC.

This clone has more than one count but fewer than ten. V and J are TRBV2 and TRBJ2-5, with a tentative D call TRBD2 (5 bases). The germline V gene has CDR1 SNHLY and CDR2 FYNNEI. The CDR3 has 16 residues. V shed 8 bases and J shed 4 bases, with 23 bases lying between them. The CDR3 loop is CASYPVAGGYGETQYF. CDR3 DNA: TGTGCCAGCTATCCCGTGGCAGGAGGATACGGAGAGACCCAGTACTTC. Full variable domain (remainder filled in from reference TRBV2 and TRBJ2-5): EPEVTQTPSHQVTQMGQEVILRCVPISNHLYFYWYRQILGQKVEFLVSFYNNEISEKSEIFDDQFSVERPDGSNFTLKIRSTKLEDSAMYFCASYPVAGGYGETQYFGPGTRLLVL.

The V gene is TRBV28, the J gene TRBJ1-2; TRBD1 might be the D (6 bases). V dropped 5 bases and J dropped 0 bases, with 19 bases sitting between them. Germline CDR1 and CDR2: MDHEN and SYDVKM. The CDR3 loop spans 17 amino acids. CDR3 sequence (DNA): TGTGCCAGCAGTCCGGGACGCACAGGGAGCTCTAACTATGGCTACACCTTC. It translates to CASSPGRTGSSNYGYTF.

This sequence joins TRBV3-1 (or the pseudogene TRBV3-2) and TRBJ2-3; 10 bases line up with TRBD1. Trimming took 5 bases from V and 4 from J; bases not matched to a gene: 9. The CDR3 has 16 residues. CDR1 LGHDT and CDR2 YNNKEL come from the germline V gene (reference sequence). CDR3 coding DNA: TGTGCCAGCAGCTACCGACAGGGGGCACCACCAGATACGCAGTATTTT. Amino acids: CASSYRQGAPPDTQYF.

The chain has TRBV5-6 and TRBJ1-5, with D possibly being TRBD1 (5 bases). V was cut by 2 bases and J by 6 bases, with 18 bases left in between. Germline V CDR1 and CDR2: SGHDT, YYEEEE. This CDR3 is built from 16 residues. CDR3 DNA: TGTGCCAGCAGCTTTGACAGCCCTAAAGCGGGTCAGCCCCAGCATTTT. It specifies CASSFDSPKAGQPQHF.

The chain joins TRBV27 to TRBJ2-1; 9 bases map to TRBD2. The trim removed 4 bases at V and 6 bases at J, leaving 7 bases unmatched. The CDR3 has 15 amino acids. CDR1 MNHEY and CDR2 SMNVEV come from the germline V gene (reference sequence). The CDR3 loop is CASSYRVAGVNEQFF. Written as DNA, the CDR3 is TGTGCCAGCAGTTATCGGGTAGCGGGGGTCAATGAGCAGTTCTTC.

The chain combines TRBV10-1 with TRBJ2-5; 10 nucleotides agree with TRBD2. V lost 2 bases to trimming and J lost 8 bases; unmatched junction nucleotides: 2. CDR3 length: 13 amino acids. From germline, CDR1 is WNHNN and CDR2 SYGVQD (reference sequence). The DNA for the CDR3 is TGCGCCAGCAGTGAGGCTAGCGGGAGAACCCAGTACTTC. Its translation: CASSEASGRTQYF.